Sequencing of this TCR beta chain was carried out in a study of T cell responses to AZD1222 COVID-19 vaccine. General study results and limits: It was only after the peak T cell response that any repertoires were sampled. Spike-specific TCR breadth and depth went up after people got two AZD1222 doses. Clonal diversity was possibly underestimated, and white British individuals and females predominated among donors.

Clones were read by immunoSEQ multiplex PCR, and TCRdb kept only the in-frame ones, dropping some. The table includes around 160,000 clones, around 90% detected once. CDR1 and CDR2 from the germline V gene are LGHNT and FRNRAP. Trimming cost V 0 bases and J 6 bases, with 2 bases left between them. This CDR3 has 11 residues. Concerning this clone: What it recognizes is unknown.

The analysis combined second doses at about 4 or about 12 weeks. The chain joins TRBV12-5 to TRBJ2-5; D uncertain. This sample comprised peripheral blood, obtained 28 days after the second AZD1222 dose. The receptor comes from an adult who received the AZD1222 COVID-19 vaccine. The CDR3 reads CASGLVQTQYF. As DNA, the CDR3 is TGTGCTAGTGGTTTGGTGCAGACCCAGTACTTC.